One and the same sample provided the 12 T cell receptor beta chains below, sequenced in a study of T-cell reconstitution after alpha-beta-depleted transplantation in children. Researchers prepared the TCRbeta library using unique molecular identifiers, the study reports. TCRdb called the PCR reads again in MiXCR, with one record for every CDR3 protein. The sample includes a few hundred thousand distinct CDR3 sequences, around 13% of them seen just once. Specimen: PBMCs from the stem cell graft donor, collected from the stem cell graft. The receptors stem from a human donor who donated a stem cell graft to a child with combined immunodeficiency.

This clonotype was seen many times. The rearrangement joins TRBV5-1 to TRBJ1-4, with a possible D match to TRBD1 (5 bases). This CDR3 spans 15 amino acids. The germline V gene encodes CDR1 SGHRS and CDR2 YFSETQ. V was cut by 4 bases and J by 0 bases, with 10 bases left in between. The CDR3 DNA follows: TGCGCCAGCAGCGAGGGGATCTCAACTAATGAAAAACTGTTTTTT. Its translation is CASSEGISTNEKLFF.

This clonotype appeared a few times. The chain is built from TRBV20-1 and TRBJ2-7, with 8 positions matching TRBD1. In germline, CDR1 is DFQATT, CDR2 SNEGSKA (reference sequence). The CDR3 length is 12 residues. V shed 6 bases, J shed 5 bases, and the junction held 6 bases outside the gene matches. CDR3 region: CSAIDRGNEQYF. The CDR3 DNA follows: TGCAGTGCCATAGACAGGGGAAACGAGCAGTACTTC.

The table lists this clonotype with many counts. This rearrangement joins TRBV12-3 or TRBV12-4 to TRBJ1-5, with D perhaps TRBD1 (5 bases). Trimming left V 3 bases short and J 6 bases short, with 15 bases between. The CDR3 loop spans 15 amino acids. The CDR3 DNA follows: TGTGCCAGCAGTTTTCTGGGAGGAAGGGGTCAGCCCCAGCATTTT. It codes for CASSFLGGRGQPQHF.

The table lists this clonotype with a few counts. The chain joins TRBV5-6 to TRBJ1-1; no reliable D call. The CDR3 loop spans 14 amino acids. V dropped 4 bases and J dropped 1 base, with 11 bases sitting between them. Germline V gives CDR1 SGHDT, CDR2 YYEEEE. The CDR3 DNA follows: TGTGCCAGCAGCCGAGTCGTCGGGAACACTGAAGCTTTCTTT. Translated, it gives CASSRVVGNTEAFF.

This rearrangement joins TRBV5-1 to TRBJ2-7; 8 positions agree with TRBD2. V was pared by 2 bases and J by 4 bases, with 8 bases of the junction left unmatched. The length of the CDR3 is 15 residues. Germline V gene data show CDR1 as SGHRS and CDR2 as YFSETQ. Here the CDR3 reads CASSLLPGGGYEQYF. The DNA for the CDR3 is TGCGCCAGCAGCTTACTACCGGGAGGGGGTTACGAGCAGTACTTC.

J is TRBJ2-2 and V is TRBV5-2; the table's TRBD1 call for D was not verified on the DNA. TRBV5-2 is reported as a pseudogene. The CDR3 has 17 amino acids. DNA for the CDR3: TGTGCCATGAGCCCCGGCCGGGGCCAGGGAGACACCGGGGAGCTGTTTTTT. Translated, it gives CAMSPGRGQGDTGELFF.

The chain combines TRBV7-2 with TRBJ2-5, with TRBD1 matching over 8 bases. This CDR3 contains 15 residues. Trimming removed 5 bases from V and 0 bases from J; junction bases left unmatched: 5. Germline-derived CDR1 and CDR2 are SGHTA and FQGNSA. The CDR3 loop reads CASSIRGQYQETQYF. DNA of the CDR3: TGTGCCAGCAGCATCAGGGGGCAGTACCAAGAGACCCAGTACTTC. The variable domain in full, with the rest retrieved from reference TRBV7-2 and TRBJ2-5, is GAGVSQSPSNKVTEKGKDVELRCDPISGHTALYWYRQSLGQGLEFLIYFQGNSAPDKSGLPSDRFSAERTGGSVSTLTIQRTQQEDSAVYLCASSIRGQYQETQYFGPGTRLLVL.

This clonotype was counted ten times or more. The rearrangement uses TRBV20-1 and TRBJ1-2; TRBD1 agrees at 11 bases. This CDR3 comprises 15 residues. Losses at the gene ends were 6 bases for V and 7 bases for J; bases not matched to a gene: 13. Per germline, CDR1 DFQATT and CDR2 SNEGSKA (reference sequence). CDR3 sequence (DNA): TGCAGTGCAATACCCCGGGACAGGGGGGCGGGTGGCTACACCTTC. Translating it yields CSAIPRDRGAGGYTF.

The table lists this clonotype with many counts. CDR3 bases: TGTGCCAGCAGTTCGGATCAAGAGACCCAGTACTTC. Residues: CASSSDQETQYF. The chain uses TRBV6-2 or TRBV6-3 and TRBJ2-5; no firm D call. V was pared by 4 bases and J by 2 bases, with 5 bases between. This CDR3 has 12 amino acids. Germline V gene lookup returns CDR1 MNHEY and CDR2 SVGEGT.

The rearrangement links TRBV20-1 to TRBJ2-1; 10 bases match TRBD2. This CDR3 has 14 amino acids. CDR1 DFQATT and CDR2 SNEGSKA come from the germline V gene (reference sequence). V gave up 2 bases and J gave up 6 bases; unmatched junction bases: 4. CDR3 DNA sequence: TGCAGTGCTAGATCGCTAGCGGGAGCCAATGAGCAGTTCTTC. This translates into CSARSLAGANEQFF.

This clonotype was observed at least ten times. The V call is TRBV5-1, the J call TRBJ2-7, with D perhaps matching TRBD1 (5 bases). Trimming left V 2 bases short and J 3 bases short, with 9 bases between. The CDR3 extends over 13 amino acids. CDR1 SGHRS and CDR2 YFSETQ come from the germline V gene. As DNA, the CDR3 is TGCGCCAGCAGCTTTAACAGGAACTACGAGCAGTACTTC. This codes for CASSFNRNYEQYF.

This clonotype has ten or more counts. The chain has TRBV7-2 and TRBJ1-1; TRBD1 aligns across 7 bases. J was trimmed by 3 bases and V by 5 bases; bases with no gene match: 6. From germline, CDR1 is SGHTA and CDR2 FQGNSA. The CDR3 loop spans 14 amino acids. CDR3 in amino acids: CASSNRGTDTEAFF. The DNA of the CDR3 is TGTGCCAGCAGCAACAGGGGTACGGACACTGAAGCTTTCTTT.